This T cell receptor beta chain came from a study of chemoradiotherapy in HPV16-positive cancers. For the study at large: Candidate HPV-specific T-cell clones and common TCR motifs came from functional assays in two HPV16-positive patients.

The CDR3 covers 15 residues. CDR1 and CDR2 (germline): PRHDT, FYEKMQ (reference sequence). The trim removed 6 bases at V and 3 bases at J, leaving 8 bases unmatched. This table comes from immunoSEQ multiplex PCR, and its TCRdb copy is limited to in-frame clones, with some not included. The table shows fewer than 15,000 clones, with around 72% occurring only once. Sampling was done from a patient who underwent chemoradiotherapy. V is TRBV13 and J is TRBJ2-3, with 8 bases that match TRBD1. The clonotype was recovered from a human donor with HPV-associated anogenital cancer. Here the CDR3 DNA reads TGTGCCAGCAGTACGCCGGGACAGGAGACAGATACGCAGTATTTT. Protein sequence: CASSTPGQETDTQYF.